Following are 31 T cell receptor beta chains from one sample sequenced in a study of OX40 agonist ivuxolimab in advanced cancers. Repertoires were generated with immunoSEQ multiplex PCR, while TCRdb's copy carries only in-frame clones and drops some. The repertoire includes roughly 70,000 clones, less than 85% of them detected once, and roughly 0.8% sits in the top ten. Specimen: CD4+ or CD8+ T cells sorted from blood, collected in a trial of the OX40 agonist ivuxolimab. These receptors came from an adult with an advanced solid tumor such as melanoma, head and neck, liver or kidney cancer.

The chain couples TRBV5-1 to TRBJ1-5; TRBD1 aligns across 11 bases. In germline, CDR1 is SGHRS, CDR2 YFSETQ. The ends lost 1 base at V and 5 bases at J; junction bases unmatched: 2. The CDR3 totals 15 residues. CDR3 sequence reads: CASSLRGQGDQPQHF. As DNA, the CDR3 is TGCGCCAGCAGCTTGCGGGGACAGGGGGATCAGCCCCAGCATTTT. The full variable domain, completed using reference TRBV5-1 and TRBJ1-5, is KAGVTQTPRYLIKTRGQQVTLSCSPISGHRSVSWYQQTPGQGLQFLFEYFSETQRNKGNFPGRFSGRQFSNSRSEMNVSTLELGDSALYLCASSLRGQGDQPQHFGDGTRLSIL.

The CDR3 DNA reads TGTGCCAGCACCCCGGCCGCAGGGGGAAACTATGGCTACACCTTC. This codes for CASTPAAGGNYGYTF. The chain has TRBV5-5 and TRBJ1-2; TRBD1 aligns across 7 bases. Looked up from germline, CDR1 is SGHKS and CDR2 is YYEKEE (reference sequence). The CDR3 contains 15 residues. V lost 6 bases, J lost 2 bases, and 10 bases stayed unmatched.

This clone occurred once. The V call is TRBV5-5, the J call TRBJ2-5, with D possibly matching TRBD2 (5 bases). The CDR3 spans 15 residues. CDR1 is SGHKS, CDR2 YYEKEE, per germline (reference sequence). Between the trimmed V and J ends, which lost 5 bases and 1 base, there was a span of 15 bases. The CDR3 sequence is CASSPPGGLQETQYF. DNA for the CDR3: TGTGCCAGCAGTCCACCGGGTGGACTCCAAGAGACCCAGTACTTC.

Remarks on this clone: Within the sample, other DNA sequences also encode this same CDR3. The chain uses TRBV11-2 and TRBJ2-7; perhaps TRBD1 as D (6 bases). Per the germline V gene, CDR1 is SGHAT and CDR2 is FQNNGV. Trimming removed 1 base from V and 11 bases from J, with 9 bases in between. This CDR3 is 11 amino acids long. CDR3 in DNA: TGTGCCAGCAGCTTAGGGGGGCCCAAGTACTTC. It yields the protein CASSLGGPKYF. The whole variable domain, filled in from reference TRBV11-2 and TRBJ2-7, reads EAGVAQSPRYKIIEKRQSVAFWCNPISGHATLYWYQQILGQGPKLLIQFQNNGVVDDSQLPKDRFSAERLKGVDSTLKIQPAKLEDSAVYLCASSLGGPKYFGPGTRLTVT.

This clone has a handful of counts. The chain links TRBV7-8 to TRBJ1-3; 8 nucleotides agree with TRBD1. Germline V gene sequence: CDR1 SGHVS, CDR2 FQNEAQ. The CDR3 sequence is 16 residues long. V trimming: 1 base; J trimming: 7 bases; junction bases outside the gene matches: 9. The CDR3 sequence: CASSLGPTGAGNTIYF. Here the CDR3 DNA reads TGTGCCAGCAGCTTAGGACCGACAGGGGCCGGGAACACCATATATTTT.

This clone has only a few counts. The chain carries TRBV19 and TRBJ1-5; weak D call: TRBD1 (5 bases). Trimming took 9 bases from V and 6 from J, leaving 12 bases between them. Germline V gives CDR1 LNHDA, CDR2 SQIVND (reference sequence). The CDR3 runs 12 residues. The CDR3 coding sequence is TGTGCCAGCGCCCGAGGGGCTCAGCCCCAGCATTTT. Amino acid sequence: CASARGAQPQHF.

This chain connects TRBV7-2 to TRBJ2-2, with D possibly matching TRBD1 (6 bases). The V gene lost 5 bases and the J gene lost 5 bases, with 12 bases spanning the gap. The CDR3 consists of 14 residues. The germline V gene encodes CDR1 SGHTA and CDR2 FQGNSA. The CDR3 region has the DNA TGTGCCAGCAGCGCGGACAGAATGACCGGGGAGCTGTTTTTT. As protein: CASSADRMTGELFF.

This clone was seen more than once but under ten times. V usage is TRBV9 and J usage is TRBJ1-2; D is undetermined. The V gene lost 3 bases and the J gene lost 1 base, with 7 bases spanning the gap. This CDR3 has 13 residues. Germline loops: CDR1 SGDLS, CDR2 YYNGEE. In DNA, the CDR3 is TGTGCCAGCAGCGCACCCATTAACTATGGCTACACCTTC. It is translated as CASSAPINYGYTF.

The gene calls are TRBV19 and TRBJ2-2; 7 bases align to TRBD1. Germline values: CDR1 LNHDA, CDR2 SQIVND (reference sequence). The trim removed 10 bases at V and 3 bases at J, leaving 8 bases unmatched. The CDR3 loop spans 14 amino acids. CDR3 sequence: CATPGQADTGELFF. As DNA, the CDR3 is TGTGCCACCCCCGGACAGGCGGACACCGGGGAGCTGTTTTTT.

On this clone itself: In the same sample, other DNA sequences code for this CDR3. V and J are TRBV7-2 and TRBJ1-4, with unresolved D. This CDR3 is 15 amino acids long. V shed 5 bases and J shed 7 bases, with 17 bases lying between them. Per germline, CDR1 SGHTA and CDR2 FQGNSA. The CDR3 protein is CASSPLDGRSEKLFF. CDR3 nucleotides: TGTGCCAGCAGCCCCCTCGACGGGCGGAGTGAAAAACTGTTTTTT.

This chain joins TRBV19 and TRBJ2-7; possible D gene TRBD1, 6 bases. CDR1 and CDR2 from the germline V gene are LNHDA and SQIVND (reference sequence). Trimming left V 5 bases short and J 0 bases short, with 11 bases between. The CDR3 has 14 residues. The CDR3 coding sequence is TGTGCCAGTAGTCTTACAGGGAGCTCCTACGAGCAGTACTTC. This codes for CASSLTGSSYEQYF.

The chain uses TRBV18 and TRBJ1-1; possibly TRBD1 for D (6 bases). Germline CDR1 KGHSH, CDR2 LQKENI. The length of the CDR3 is 16 residues. Trimming took 3 bases from V and 2 from J, leaving 16 bases between them. CDR3 protein: CASSPRTGSGNTEAFF. CDR3 DNA sequence: TGTGCCAGCTCACCCCGAACAGGGAGTGGAAACACTGAAGCTTTCTTT.

This clone was detected only a few times. This rearrangement joins TRBV18 to TRBJ1-5; D may be TRBD1 (6 bases). CDR3 length equals 14 residues. V was clipped by 2 bases and J by 2 bases, with 7 bases between them. Looked up from germline, CDR1 is KGHSH and CDR2 is LQKENI. CDR3 DNA: TGTGCCAGCTCACCAGGGGGCGGCAATCAGCCCCAGCATTTT. Its translation: CASSPGGGNQPQHF.

V usage is TRBV18 and J usage is TRBJ1-1; D remains unclear. In germline, CDR1 is KGHSH, CDR2 LQKENI. The CDR3 contains 15 residues. V dropped 1 base and J dropped 1 base, with 10 bases sitting between them. The CDR3 reads CASSPRVLQNTEAFF. The DNA for the CDR3 is TGTGCCAGCTCACCACGTGTACTCCAGAACACTGAAGCTTTCTTT.

The V and J genes are TRBV18 and TRBJ2-6; D remains unclear. The CDR3 is made up of 14 amino acids. Germline values: CDR1 KGHSH, CDR2 LQKENI. V lost 5 bases and J lost 0, with 5 bases in between. The CDR3 nucleotides read TGTGCCAGCTCAGATAGCTCTGGGGCCAACGTCCTGACTTTC. It translates to CASSDSSGANVLTF.

The gene calls are TRBV21-1 and TRBJ2-7. TRBV21-1 is listed as a pseudogene. CDR3 length equals 12 residues. CDR3 residues: CASSTRRFNPYF. The CDR3 nucleotides read TGTGCCAGCAGCACGCGACGCTTTAATCCGTACTTC.

The CDR3 is CASSPGLGTDTQYF. DNA of the CDR3: TGTGCCAGCAGTCCTGGACTAGGAACAGATACGCAGTATTTT. V is TRBV6-6 and J is TRBJ2-3; 7 bases match TRBD2. The trim removed 5 bases at V and 3 bases at J, leaving 5 bases unmatched. This CDR3 spans 14 amino acids. Germline V CDR1 and CDR2: MNHNY, SVGAGI (reference sequence).

This chain connects TRBV5-1 to TRBJ2-7, with D unresolved. Per the germline V gene, CDR1 is SGHRS and CDR2 is YFSETQ. Trimming stripped 3 bases from V and 0 bases from J, with 7 bases between. The CDR3 has 13 residues. The CDR3 loop reads CASSSPGSYEQYF. In DNA form, the CDR3 reads TGCGCCAGCAGCTCACCGGGCTCCTACGAGCAGTACTTC. The full variable domain, in which reference TRBV5-1 and TRBJ2-7 provide the parts outside the CDR3, is KAGVTQTPRYLIKTRGQQVTLSCSPISGHRSVSWYQQTPGQGLQFLFEYFSETQRNKGNFPGRFSGRQFSNSRSEMNVSTLELGDSALYLCASSSPGSYEQYFGPGTRLTVT.

The rearrangement links TRBV10-3 to TRBJ1-1; unclear D gene. Looked up from germline, CDR1 is ENHRY and CDR2 is SYGVKD. The CDR3 covers 13 residues. With 8 bases removed from V and 3 bases from J, the gap between germline ends came to 13 bases. The CDR3 sequence: CAISAGRDTEAFF. CDR3 DNA: TGTGCCATCTCCGCAGGAAGGGACACTGAAGCTTTCTTT.

This clone has just one count. The chain employs TRBV19 and TRBJ1-4, with TRBD1 matching 7 bases. Unmatched junction bases numbered 13, after V lost 4 bases and J lost 8 bases. Germline lookup yields CDR1 LNHDA and CDR2 SQIVND (reference sequence). The CDR3 extends over 16 amino acids. CDR3 residues: CASSTGTDSLREKLFF. The CDR3 DNA sequence: TGTGCCAGTAGTACTGGGACAGATTCCTTAAGGGAAAAACTGTTTTTT.

The chain is built from TRBV29-1 and TRBJ2-7, with D tentatively TRBD1 (5 bases). This CDR3 region has 11 residues. Between the trimmed V and J ends, which lost 0 bases and 9 bases, there was a span of 9 bases. Germline CDR1 and CDR2: SQVTM and ANQGSEA. The CDR3 DNA sequence: TGCAGCGTTGAAGATACAGGCGCGCAGTACTTC. Encoded protein: CSVEDTGAQYF.

The rearrangement joins TRBV29-1 to TRBJ2-2, with TRBD2 matching over 13 bases. V trimming: 7 bases; J trimming: 5 bases; junction bases outside the gene matches: 10. Germline V gene data show CDR1 as SQVTM and CDR2 as ANQGSEA. This CDR3 has 16 amino acids. CDR3 bases: TGCAGCGCCTCCCTGGGGGGACTAGCGGGAACCGGGGAGCTGTTTTTT. Translating gives CSASLGGLAGTGELFF.

The chain uses TRBV6-1 and TRBJ2-3; no reliable D call. Germline V gene data show CDR1 as MNHNS and CDR2 as SASEGT. CDR3 size: 12 residues. Trimming shortened V by 1 base and J by 10 bases, and 9 bases separated the two germline ends. CDR3 sequence: CASSEVGRAQYF. DNA for the CDR3: TGTGCCAGCAGTGAAGTAGGACGGGCGCAGTATTTT.

This clone was seen a handful of times. This chain connects TRBV10-1 to TRBJ1-2, with D unresolved. Germline V gene data show CDR1 as WNHNN and CDR2 as SYGVQD (reference sequence). Trimming pared 8 bases from V and 5 bases from J, leaving 15 bases between. This CDR3 region has 13 residues. The chain's CDR3 is CASGLPQNYGYTF. The CDR3 nucleotides read TGCGCCAGCGGTTTGCCCCAGAATTATGGCTACACCTTC.

This chain links TRBV18 with TRBJ1-6; TRBD1 might be the D (6 bases). CDR1 KGHSH and CDR2 LQKENI come from the germline V gene. Trimming left V 8 bases short and J 7 bases short, with 12 bases between. The length of the CDR3 is 13 residues. CDR3: CASEQGSNSPLHF. Written as DNA, the CDR3 is TGTGCCAGCGAACAGGGCAGCAATTCACCCCTCCACTTT. Using reference TRBV18 and TRBJ1-6 for the parts outside the CDR3, the full variable domain is NAGVMQNPRHLVRRRGQEARLRCSPMKGHSHVYWYRQLPEEGLKFMVYLQKENIIDESGMPKERFSAEFPKEGPSILRIQQVVRGDSAAYFCASEQGSNSPLHFGNGTRLTVT.

The gene calls are TRBV2 and TRBJ2-1, with D perhaps assigned TRBD1 or TRBD2 (6 bases each). The CDR3 consists of 15 residues. Germline assignment: CDR1 SNHLY and CDR2 FYNNEI. Trimming took off 6 bases at V and 2 bases at J, with 14 bases between the two ends. The CDR3 DNA sequence: TGTGCCAGCAGCGACGGGGGCTGGGCCTACAATGAGCAGTTCTTC. This encodes CASSDGGWAYNEQFF.

The chain recombines TRBV4-2 with TRBJ1-2, with a weak D call TRBD1 (5 bases). V lost 1 base, J lost 8 bases, and 14 bases lay in between. Per germline, CDR1 LGHNA and CDR2 YNFKEQ. The CDR3 spans 14 residues. This chain's CDR3 is CASSQGHGGYGYTF. CDR3 DNA sequence: TGTGCCAGCAGCCAAGGCCACGGGGGTTACGGCTACACCTTC.

This chain links TRBV2 with TRBJ1-2; 8 bases line up with TRBD1. This CDR3 region has 16 residues. V trimming: 0 bases; J trimming: 5 bases; junction bases outside the gene matches: 8. The germline V gene has CDR1 SNHLY and CDR2 FYNNEI. The CDR3 DNA reads TGTGCCAGCAGTGAAGCAAGGCAGGGGGCGATTTATGGCTACACCTTC. Its translation is CASSEARQGAIYGYTF.

The chain uses TRBV19 and TRBJ1-2; a weak D match, TRBD1 (6 bases). The CDR3 runs to 16 residues. Germline V gene sequence: CDR1 LNHDA, CDR2 SQIVND (reference sequence). Trimming pared 7 bases from V and 3 bases from J, leaving 21 bases between. The CDR3 region is CASNPQGQGIYYGYTF. The CDR3 region has the DNA TGTGCCAGTAACCCCCAGGGGCAGGGGATATACTATGGCTACACCTTC.

This clone has a handful of counts. V and J are TRBV10-3 and TRBJ2-3, with 8 bases that match TRBD2. The trim removed 0 bases at V and 6 bases at J, leaving 2 bases unmatched. The CDR3 consists of 14 residues. CDR1 and CDR2 from the germline V gene are ENHRY and SYGVKD. The CDR3 bases are TGTGCCATCAGTGAGTCGACTAGCGACGATACGCAGTATTTT. Residues: CAISESTSDDTQYF.

The rearrangement uses TRBV5-6 and TRBJ1-6; D ambiguous. The CDR3 is 15 amino acids. V gave up 0 bases and J gave up 11 bases, with 15 bases separating them. Germline V gene sequence: CDR1 SGHDT, CDR2 YYEEEE. In nucleotides, the CDR3 is TGTGCCAGCAGCTTGGGGTTATCTCAAAGGGCACCCCTCCACTTT. As protein: CASSLGLSQRAPLHF.